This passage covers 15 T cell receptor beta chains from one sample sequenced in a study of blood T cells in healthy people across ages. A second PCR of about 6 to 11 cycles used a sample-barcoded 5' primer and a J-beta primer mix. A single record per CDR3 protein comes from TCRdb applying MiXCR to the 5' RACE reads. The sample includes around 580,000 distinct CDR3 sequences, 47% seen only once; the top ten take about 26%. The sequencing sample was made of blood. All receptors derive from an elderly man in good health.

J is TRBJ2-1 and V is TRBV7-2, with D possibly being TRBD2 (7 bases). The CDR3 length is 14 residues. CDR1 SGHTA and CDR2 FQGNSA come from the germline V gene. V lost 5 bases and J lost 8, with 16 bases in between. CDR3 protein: CASSPGGRYDEQFF. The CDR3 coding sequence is TGTGCCAGCAGCCCCGGGGGGCGGTACGATGAGCAGTTCTTC.

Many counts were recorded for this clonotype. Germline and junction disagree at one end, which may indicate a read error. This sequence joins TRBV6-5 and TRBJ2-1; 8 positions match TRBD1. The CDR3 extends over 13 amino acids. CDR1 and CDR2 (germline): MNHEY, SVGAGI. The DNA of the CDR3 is TGTGCCAGCAGTGACTCAGGGGGCGATGAGCAGTTCTTC. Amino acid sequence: CASSDSGGDEQFF.

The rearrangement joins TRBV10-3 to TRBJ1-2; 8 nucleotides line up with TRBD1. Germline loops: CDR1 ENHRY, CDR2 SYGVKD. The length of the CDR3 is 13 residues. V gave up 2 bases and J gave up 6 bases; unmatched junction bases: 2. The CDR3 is CAISETGGDGYTF. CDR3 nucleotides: TGTGCCATCAGTGAGACAGGGGGAGATGGCTACACCTTC.

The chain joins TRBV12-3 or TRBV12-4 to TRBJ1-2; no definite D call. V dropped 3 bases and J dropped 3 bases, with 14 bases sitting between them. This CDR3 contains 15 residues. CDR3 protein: CASSLGPDGDYGYTF. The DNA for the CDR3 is TGTGCCAGCAGTTTGGGCCCCGATGGGGACTATGGCTACACCTTC.

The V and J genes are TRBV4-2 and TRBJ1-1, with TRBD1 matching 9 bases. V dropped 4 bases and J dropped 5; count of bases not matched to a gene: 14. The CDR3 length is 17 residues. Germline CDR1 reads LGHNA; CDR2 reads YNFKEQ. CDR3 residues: CASSLGSTGGFLTEAFF. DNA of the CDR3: TGTGCCAGCAGCCTAGGTTCCACAGGGGGCTTCTTAACTGAAGCTTTCTTT.

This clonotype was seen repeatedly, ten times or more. The DNA for the CDR3 is TGTGCCAGCAGAGCCGGGACAGGTAATGAGCAGTTCTTC. The encoded protein is CASRAGTGNEQFF. The V gene is TRBV28, the J gene TRBJ2-1; 8 bases match TRBD1. Germline values: CDR1 MDHEN, CDR2 SYDVKM. The ends lost 6 bases at V and 7 bases at J; junction bases unmatched: 5. The CDR3 extends over 13 amino acids.

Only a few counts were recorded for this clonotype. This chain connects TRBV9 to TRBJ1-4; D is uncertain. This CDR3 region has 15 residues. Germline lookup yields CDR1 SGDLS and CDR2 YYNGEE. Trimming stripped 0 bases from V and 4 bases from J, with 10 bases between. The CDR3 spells CASSVAGADNEKLFF. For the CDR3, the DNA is TGTGCCAGCAGCGTAGCAGGCGCAGATAATGAAAAACTGTTTTTT.

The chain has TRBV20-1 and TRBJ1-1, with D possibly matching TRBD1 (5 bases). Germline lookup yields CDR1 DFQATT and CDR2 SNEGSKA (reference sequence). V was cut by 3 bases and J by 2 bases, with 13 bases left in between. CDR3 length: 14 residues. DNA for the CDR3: TGCAGTGCTAGGCGGGGGGGAAGTAACACTGAAGCTTTCTTT. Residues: CSARRGGSNTEAFF.

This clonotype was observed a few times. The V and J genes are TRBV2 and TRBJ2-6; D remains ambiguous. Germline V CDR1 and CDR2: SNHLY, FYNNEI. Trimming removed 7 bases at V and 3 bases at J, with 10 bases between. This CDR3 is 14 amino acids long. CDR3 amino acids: CASTVLFGANVLTF. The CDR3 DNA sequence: TGTGCCAGCACCGTTCTATTTGGGGCCAACGTCCTGACTTTC. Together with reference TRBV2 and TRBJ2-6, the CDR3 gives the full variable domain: EPEVTQTPSHQVTQMGQEVILRCVPISNHLYFYWYRQILGQKVEFLVSFYNNEISEKSEIFDDQFSVERPDGSNFTLKIRSTKLEDSAMYFCASTVLFGANVLTFGAGSRLTVL.

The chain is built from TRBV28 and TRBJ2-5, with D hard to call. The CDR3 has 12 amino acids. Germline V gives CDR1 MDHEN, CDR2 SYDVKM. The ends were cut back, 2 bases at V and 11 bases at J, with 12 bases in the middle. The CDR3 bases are TGTGCCAGCAGTTTAGAGGCCAATGAGCAGTACTTC. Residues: CASSLEANEQYF.

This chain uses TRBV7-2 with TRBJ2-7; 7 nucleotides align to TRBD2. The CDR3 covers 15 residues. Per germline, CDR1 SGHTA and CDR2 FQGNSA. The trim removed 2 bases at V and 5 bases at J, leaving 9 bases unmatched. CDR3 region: CASSLRTGGRNEQYF. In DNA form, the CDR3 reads TGTGCCAGCAGCTTACGGACGGGAGGACGAAACGAGCAGTACTTC. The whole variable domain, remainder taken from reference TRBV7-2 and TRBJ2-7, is GAGVSQSPSNKVTEKGKDVELRCDPISGHTALYWYRQSLGQGLEFLIYFQGNSAPDKSGLPSDRFSAERTGGSVSTLTIQRTQQEDSAVYLCASSLRTGGRNEQYFGPGTRLTVT.

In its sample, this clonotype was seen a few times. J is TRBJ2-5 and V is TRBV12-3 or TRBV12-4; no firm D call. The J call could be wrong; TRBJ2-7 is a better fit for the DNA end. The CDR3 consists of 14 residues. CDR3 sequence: CASSAAPTIYEQYF. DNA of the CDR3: TGTGCCAGCAGTGCGGCCCCTACTATCTACGAGCAGTACTTC.

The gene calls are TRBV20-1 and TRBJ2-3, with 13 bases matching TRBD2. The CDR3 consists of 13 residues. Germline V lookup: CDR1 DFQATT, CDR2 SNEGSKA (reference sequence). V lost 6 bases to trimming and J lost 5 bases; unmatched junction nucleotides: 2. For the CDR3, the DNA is TGCAGTGCCTGGACTAGCGGGAGAGATACGCAGTATTTT. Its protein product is CSAWTSGRDTQYF.

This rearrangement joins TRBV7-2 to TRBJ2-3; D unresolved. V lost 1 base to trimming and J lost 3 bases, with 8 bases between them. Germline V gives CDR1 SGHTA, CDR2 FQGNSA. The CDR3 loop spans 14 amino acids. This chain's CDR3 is CASSLGPPTDTQYF. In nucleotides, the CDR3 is TGTGCCAGCAGCTTAGGACCCCCTACAGATACGCAGTATTTT. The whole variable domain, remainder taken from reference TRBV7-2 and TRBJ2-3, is GAGVSQSPSNKVTEKGKDVELRCDPISGHTALYWYRQSLGQGLEFLIYFQGNSAPDKSGLPSDRFSAERTGGSVSTLTIQRTQQEDSAVYLCASSLGPPTDTQYFGPGTRLTVL.

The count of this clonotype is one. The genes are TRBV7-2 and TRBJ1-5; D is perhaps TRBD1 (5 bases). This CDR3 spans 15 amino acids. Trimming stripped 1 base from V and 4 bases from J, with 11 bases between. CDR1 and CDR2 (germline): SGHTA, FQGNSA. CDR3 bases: TGTGCCAGCAGCTTAGGGGCAGGGCGGAATCAGCCCCAGCATTTT. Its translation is CASSLGAGRNQPQHF.